The clone carrying this T cell receptor beta chain was detected many times. Its target is not known. Germline CDR1 is LGHNA and CDR2 is YNFKEQ. The germline V and J ends were trimmed by 1 base and 4 bases, with 8 bases remaining between them. This CDR3 has 14 amino acids. The data were taken from a study of glioma-infiltrating T cells. Study results and caveats: Non-neoplastic patients had below-expected tissue-blood divergence, while all gliomas exceeded expectation.

Using RNA template, CDR3s of TCR alpha and beta were amplified with iRepertoire arm-PCR. Tissue mRNA or PBMC total RNA, 100-400 ng, went into one-step reverse transcription and amplification. TCRdb reprocessed the multiplex PCR reads with MiXCR, giving one entry per CDR3 protein. The sample lists 90,000 to 110,000 distinct CDR3 sequences, 25% seen once, with about 30% in the top ten. This sequence joins TRBV4-2 and TRBJ2-1; TRBD2 might be the D (6 bases). The sequence derives from a human donor with low-grade glioma or glioblastoma, undergoing nonglioma brain surgery, or in good health (not recorded which). What was sequenced was glioma tissue, nonneoplastic brain tissue, or PBMCs (not recorded which). CDR3 residues: CASSQAGLYNEQFF. In DNA, the CDR3 is TGTGCCAGCAGCCAAGCGGGACTTTACAATGAGCAGTTCTTC.